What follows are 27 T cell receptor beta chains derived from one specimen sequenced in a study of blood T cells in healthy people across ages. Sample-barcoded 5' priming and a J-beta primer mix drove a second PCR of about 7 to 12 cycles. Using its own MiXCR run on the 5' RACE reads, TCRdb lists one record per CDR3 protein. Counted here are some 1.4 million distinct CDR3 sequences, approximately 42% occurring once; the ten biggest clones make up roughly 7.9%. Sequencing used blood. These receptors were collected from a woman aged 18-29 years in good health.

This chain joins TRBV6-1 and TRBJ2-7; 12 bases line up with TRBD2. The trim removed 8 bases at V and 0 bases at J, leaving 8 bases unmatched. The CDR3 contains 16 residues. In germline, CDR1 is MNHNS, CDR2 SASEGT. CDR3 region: CASRGLAGSSSYEQYF. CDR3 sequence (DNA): TGTGCCAGCCGCGGACTAGCGGGATCCAGCTCCTACGAGCAGTACTTC.

The CDR3 sequence: CASSVESVLSPYGYTF. CDR3 DNA: TGTGCCAGCAGCGTAGAGTCCGTCCTCTCTCCGTATGGCTACACCTTC. This chain uses TRBV9 with TRBJ1-2, with unresolved D. The V gene's germline CDR1 is SGDLS and CDR2 YYNGEE. V lost 0 bases, J lost 5 bases, and 17 bases lay in between. The CDR3 is made up of 16 amino acids.

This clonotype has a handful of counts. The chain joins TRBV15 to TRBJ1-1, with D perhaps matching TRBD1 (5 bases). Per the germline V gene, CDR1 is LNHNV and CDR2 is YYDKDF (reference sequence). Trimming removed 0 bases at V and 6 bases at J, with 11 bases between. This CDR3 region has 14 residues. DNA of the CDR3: TGTGCCACCAGCAGAGATATGGGGGACGCTGAAGCTTTCTTT. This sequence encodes CATSRDMGDAEAFF. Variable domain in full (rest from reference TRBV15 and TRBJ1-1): DAMVIQNPRYQVTQFGKPVTLSCSQTLNHNVMYWYQQKSSQAPKLLFHYYDKDFNNEADTPDNFQSRRPNTSFCFLDIRSPGLGDTAMYLCATSRDMGDAEAFFGQGTRLTVV.

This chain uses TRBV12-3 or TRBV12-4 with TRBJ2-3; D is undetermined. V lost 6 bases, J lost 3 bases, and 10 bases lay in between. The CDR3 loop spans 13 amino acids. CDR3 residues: CASRVVNTDTQYF. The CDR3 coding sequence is TGTGCCAGCAGAGTAGTGAATACAGATACGCAGTATTTT.

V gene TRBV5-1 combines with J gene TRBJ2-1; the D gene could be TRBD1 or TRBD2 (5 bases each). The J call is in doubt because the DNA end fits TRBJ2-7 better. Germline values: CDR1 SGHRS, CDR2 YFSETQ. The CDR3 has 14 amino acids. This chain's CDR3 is CASRRQQDYNEQYF. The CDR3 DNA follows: TGCGCCAGCAGGAGACAGCAAGACTACAATGAGCAGTACTTC.

The CDR3 loop reads CASGLNPSHEQFF. The CDR3, as DNA: TGTGCTAGTGGTTTGAATCCCTCCCATGAGCAGTTCTTC. The chain uses TRBV12-5 and TRBJ2-1; D is unclear. With 2 bases removed from V and 8 bases from J, the gap between germline ends came to 10 bases. Germline assignment: CDR1 LGHNT and CDR2 FRNRAP. The CDR3 covers 13 residues. The full variable domain, completed using reference TRBV12-5 and TRBJ2-1, is DARVTQTPRHKVTEMGQEVTMRCQPILGHNTVFWYRQTMMQGLELLAYFRNRAPLDDSGMPKDRFSAEMPDATLATLKIQPSEPRDSAVYFCASGLNPSHEQFFGPGTRLTVL.

The CDR3 region has the DNA TGTGCCAGCAGCGTTACAGGGACGACTGAAGCTTTCTTT. As protein: CASSVTGTTEAFF. The rearrangement joins TRBV9 to TRBJ1-1; tentatively, D is TRBD1 (6 bases). The germline CDR1 and CDR2 sequences are SGDLS and YYNGEE. This CDR3 spans 13 amino acids. Trimming stripped 2 bases from V and 5 bases from J, with 10 bases between.

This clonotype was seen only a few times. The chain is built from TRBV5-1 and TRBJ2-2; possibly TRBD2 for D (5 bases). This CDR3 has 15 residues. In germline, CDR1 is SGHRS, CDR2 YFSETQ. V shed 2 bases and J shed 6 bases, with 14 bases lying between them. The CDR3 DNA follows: TGCGCCAGCAGCTTACAGACCGTCGGGGCCGGGGAGCTGTTTTTT. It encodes CASSLQTVGAGELFF.

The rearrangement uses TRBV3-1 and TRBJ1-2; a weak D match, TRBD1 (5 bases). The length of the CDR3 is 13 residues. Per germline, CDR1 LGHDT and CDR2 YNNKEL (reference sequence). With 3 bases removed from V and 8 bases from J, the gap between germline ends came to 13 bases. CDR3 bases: TGTGCCAGCAGCCACCTCCTTCGGGGGGGCTACACCTTC. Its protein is CASSHLLRGGYTF.

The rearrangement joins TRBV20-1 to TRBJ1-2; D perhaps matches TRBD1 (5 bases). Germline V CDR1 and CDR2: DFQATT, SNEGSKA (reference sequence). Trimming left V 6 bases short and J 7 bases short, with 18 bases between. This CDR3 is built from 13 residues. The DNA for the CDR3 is TGCAGTGCAATTGGCCCGGGCAGGGCTGGCTACACCTTC. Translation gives CSAIGPGRAGYTF.

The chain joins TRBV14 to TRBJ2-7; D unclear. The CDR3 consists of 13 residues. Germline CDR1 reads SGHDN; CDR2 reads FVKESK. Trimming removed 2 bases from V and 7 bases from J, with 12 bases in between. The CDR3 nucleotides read TGTGCCAGCAGCCAACACCTTGGCAATGAGCAGTACTTC. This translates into CASSQHLGNEQYF.

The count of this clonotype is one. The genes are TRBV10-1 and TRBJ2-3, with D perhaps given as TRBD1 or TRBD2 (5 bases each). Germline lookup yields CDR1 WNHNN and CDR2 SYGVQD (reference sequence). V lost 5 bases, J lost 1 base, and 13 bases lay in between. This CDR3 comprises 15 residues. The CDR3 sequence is CASSTGRAGTDTQYF. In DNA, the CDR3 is TGCGCCAGCAGTACGGGACGAGCAGGCACAGATACGCAGTATTTT.

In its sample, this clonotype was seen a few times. Here the CDR3 reads CASSEYRLSGGDEQYF. DNA for the CDR3: TGTGCCAGCAGTGAATACCGGCTTAGCGGGGGGGACGAGCAGTACTTC. This chain uses TRBV25-1 with TRBJ2-7; 11 bases line up with TRBD2. The length of the CDR3 is 16 residues. CDR1 and CDR2 (germline): MGHDK, SYGVNS. Trimming cost V 0 bases and J 5 bases; bases outside gene matches: 6.

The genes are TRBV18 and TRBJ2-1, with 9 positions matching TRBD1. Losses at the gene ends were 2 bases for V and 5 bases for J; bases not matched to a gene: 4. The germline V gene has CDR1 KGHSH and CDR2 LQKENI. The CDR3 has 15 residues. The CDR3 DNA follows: TGTGCCAGCTCACCAGGGGACAGGGCCAACAATGAGCAGTTCTTC. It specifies CASSPGDRANNEQFF. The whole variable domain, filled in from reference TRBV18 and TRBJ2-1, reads NAGVMQNPRHLVRRRGQEARLRCSPMKGHSHVYWYRQLPEEGLKFMVYLQKENIIDESGMPKERFSAEFPKEGPSILRIQQVVRGDSAAYFCASSPGDRANNEQFFGPGTRLTVL.

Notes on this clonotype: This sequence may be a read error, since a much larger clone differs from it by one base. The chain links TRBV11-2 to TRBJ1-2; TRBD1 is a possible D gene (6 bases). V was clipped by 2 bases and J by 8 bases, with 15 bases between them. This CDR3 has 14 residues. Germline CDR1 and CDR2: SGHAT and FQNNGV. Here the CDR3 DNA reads TGTGCCAGCAGCTTAAGGGGGGCATGGTGGGGCTACACCTTC. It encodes CASSLRGAWWGYTF.

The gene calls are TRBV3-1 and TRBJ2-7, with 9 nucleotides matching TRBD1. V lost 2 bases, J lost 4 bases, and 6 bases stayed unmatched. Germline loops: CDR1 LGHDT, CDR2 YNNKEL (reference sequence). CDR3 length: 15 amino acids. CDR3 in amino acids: CASSQTGTGRYEQYF. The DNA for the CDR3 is TGTGCCAGCAGCCAAACCGGGACAGGGAGGTACGAGCAGTACTTC.

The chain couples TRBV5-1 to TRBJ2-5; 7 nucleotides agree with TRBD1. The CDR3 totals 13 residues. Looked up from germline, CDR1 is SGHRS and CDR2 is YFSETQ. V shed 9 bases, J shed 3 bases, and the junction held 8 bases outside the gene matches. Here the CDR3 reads CATRRDSEETQYF. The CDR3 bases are TGCGCCACTCGCCGGGACAGTGAAGAGACCCAGTACTTC.

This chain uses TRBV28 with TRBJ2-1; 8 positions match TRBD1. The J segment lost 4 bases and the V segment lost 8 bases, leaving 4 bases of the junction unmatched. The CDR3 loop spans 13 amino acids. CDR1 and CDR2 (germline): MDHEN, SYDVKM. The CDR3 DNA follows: TGTGCCAGCCTAGGACAGGGATACAATGAGCAGTTCTTC. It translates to CASLGQGYNEQFF.

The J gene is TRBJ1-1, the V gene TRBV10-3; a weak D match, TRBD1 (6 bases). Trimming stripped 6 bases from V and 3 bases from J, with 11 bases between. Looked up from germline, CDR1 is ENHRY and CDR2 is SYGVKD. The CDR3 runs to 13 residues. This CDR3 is CAISADRYTEAFF. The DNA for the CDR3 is TGTGCCATCAGCGCCGACAGGTACACTGAAGCTTTCTTT.

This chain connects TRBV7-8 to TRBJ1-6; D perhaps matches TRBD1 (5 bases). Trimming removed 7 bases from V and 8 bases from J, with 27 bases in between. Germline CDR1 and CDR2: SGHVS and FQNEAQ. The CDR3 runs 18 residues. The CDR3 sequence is CASKPKSGGGLPYSPLHF. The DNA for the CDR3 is TGTGCCAGCAAACCAAAATCTGGTGGGGGACTCCCATATTCACCCCTCCACTTT. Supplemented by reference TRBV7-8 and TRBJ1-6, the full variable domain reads GAGVSQSPRYKVAKRGQDVALRCDPISGHVSLFWYQQALGQGPEFLTYFQNEAQLDKSGLPSDRFFAERPEGSVSTLKIQRTQQEDSAVYLCASKPKSGGGLPYSPLHFGNGTRLTVT.

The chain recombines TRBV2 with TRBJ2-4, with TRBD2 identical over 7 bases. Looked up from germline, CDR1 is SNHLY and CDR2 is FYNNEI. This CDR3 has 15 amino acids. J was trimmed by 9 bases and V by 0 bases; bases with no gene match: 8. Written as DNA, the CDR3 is TGTGCCAGCAGTGAAGCGCGGGGGTATTGGGGCATTCAGTACTTC. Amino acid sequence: CASSEARGYWGIQYF.

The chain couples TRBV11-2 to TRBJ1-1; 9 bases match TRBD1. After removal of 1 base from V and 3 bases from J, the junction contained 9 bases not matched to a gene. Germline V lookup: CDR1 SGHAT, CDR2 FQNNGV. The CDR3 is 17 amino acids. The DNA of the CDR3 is TGTGCCAGCAGCTTAGGACCGGGACAGGGCGGGGACACTGAAGCTTTCTTT. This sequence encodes CASSLGPGQGGDTEAFF.

This CDR3 is CSAPPVPTDTQYF. Written as DNA, the CDR3 is TGCAGTGCCCCCCCAGTCCCCACAGATACGCAGTATTTT. This chain uses TRBV20-1 with TRBJ2-3; D ambiguous. V was cut by 6 bases and J by 2 bases, with 12 bases left in between. Germline CDR1 and CDR2: DFQATT and SNEGSKA (reference sequence). The CDR3 length is 13 residues.

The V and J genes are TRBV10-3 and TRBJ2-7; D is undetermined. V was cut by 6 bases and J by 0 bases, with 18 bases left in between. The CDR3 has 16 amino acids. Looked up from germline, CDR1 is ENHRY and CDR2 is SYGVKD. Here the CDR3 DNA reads TGTGCCATCAGCTCCGTGGGAAGCCGTAGCTCCTACGAGCAGTACTTC. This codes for CAISSVGSRSSYEQYF.

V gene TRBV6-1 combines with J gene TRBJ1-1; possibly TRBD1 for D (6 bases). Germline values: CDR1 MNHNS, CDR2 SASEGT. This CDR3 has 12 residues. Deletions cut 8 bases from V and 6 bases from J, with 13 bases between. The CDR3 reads CASGQGRAEAFF. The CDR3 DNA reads TGTGCCAGCGGGCAGGGGAGGGCTGAAGCTTTCTTT.

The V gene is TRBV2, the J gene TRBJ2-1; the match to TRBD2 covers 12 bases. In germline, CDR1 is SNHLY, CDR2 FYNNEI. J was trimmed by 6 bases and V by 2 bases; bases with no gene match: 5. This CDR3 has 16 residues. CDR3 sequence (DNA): TGTGCCAGCAGTGAATGGGCGACTAGCGGGAGCAATGAGCAGTTCTTC. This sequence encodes CASSEWATSGSNEQFF.

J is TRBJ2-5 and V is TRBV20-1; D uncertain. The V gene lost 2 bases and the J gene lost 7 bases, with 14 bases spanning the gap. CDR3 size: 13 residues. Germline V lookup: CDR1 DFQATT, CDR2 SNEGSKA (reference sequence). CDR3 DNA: TGCAGTGCTAGAAGGCCCGGCGGCGGGACCCAGTACTTC. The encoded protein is CSARRPGGGTQYF.